The rows below give T cell receptor beta chains drawn from one sample of a study of T cells in Graves' hyperthyroidism and ophthalmopathy. TCRdb reanalysed the multiplex PCR reads using MiXCR and keeps one entry per CDR3 protein. The sample contains some 620,000 distinct CDR3 sequences, around 16% of which appear only once. Sequenced: blood. The receptors come from a woman in her 30s with Graves' hyperthyroidism. Each CDR3 is given with its conserved first and last residue. The order of the fields is D gene, clone size, J gene, V gene, CDR3 DNA, CDR3 protein. The D gene is left open where the match is weak. Some rows mark clone size as missing; the rest say once, few, many or name a class of expanded clone.

>-|many|TRBJ2-7|TRBV13
TGTGCCAGCAGCCCAGGACAGCCCTACGAGCAGTACTTC
CASSPGQPYEQYF
>TRBD2|many|TRBJ2-3|TRBV5-1
TGCGCCAGCAGCTTAGGCGGGGGAATAGATACGCAGTATTTT
CASSLGGGIDTQYF
>-|few|TRBJ2-7|TRBV12-5
TGTGCTAGTGCCTTCGGGGAACCCTACGAGCAGTACTTC
CASAFGEPYEQYF
>TRBD1|-|TRBJ2-3|TRBV10-3
TGTGCCATCAGTGAGAGGGGGCTAGATACGCAGTATTTT
CAISERGLDTQYF
>TRBD2|-|TRBJ2-1|TRBV24-1
TGTGCCACCAAACTAGCGGAGAACAGTGAGCAGTTCTTC
CATKLAENSEQFF
>-|many|TRBJ2-1|TRBV12-3/TRBV12-4
TGTGCCAGCAGTTACTACCTCCACTCCTACAATGAGCAGTTCTTC
CASSYYLHSYNEQFF
>-|few|TRBJ1-1|TRBV20-1
TGCAGTGCTAGGGGGCTGGGCGCTGAAGCTTTCTTT
CSARGLGAEAFF
>-|many|TRBJ2-1|TRBV11-2
TGTGCCAGCAGCTTAGCAAGGGAGCAGTTCTTC
CASSLAREQFF
>TRBD1|few|TRBJ1-1|TRBV4-1
TGCGCCAGCAGCCAAGCAGGGGGGCCGTGGGTCACTGAAGCTTTCTTT
CASSQAGGPWVTEAFF
>-|many|TRBJ1-1|TRBV11-2
TGTGCCAGCAGCTTAGGGGGAGGGGACACTGAAGCTTTCTTT
CASSLGGGDTEAFF
>-|-|TRBJ1-5|TRBV4-1
TGCGCCAGCAGCCCCCGTGAGGGGACCGGGTCCCAGCATTTT
CASSPREGTGSQHF
>-|many|TRBJ1-5|TRBV18
TGTGCCAGCTCACATCGCTCGCGACAGAATTATCAGCCCCAGCATTTT
CASSHRSRQNYQPQHF
>TRBD2|many|TRBJ2-1|TRBV27
TGTGCCAGCAGTTTATCAAATAGCGGGAGACTGGAGTTCTTC
CASSLSNSGRLEFF
>-|few|TRBJ2-3|TRBV28
TGTGCCAGCAGCTCACTGAAGGGGAATGGAGATACGCAGTATTTT
CASSSLKGNGDTQYF
>TRBD1|many|TRBJ1-4|TRBV2
TGTGCCAGCAGTAGGACAGGGGGCGATGAAAAACTGTTTTTT
CASSRTGGDEKLFF
>TRBD2|few|TRBJ2-1|TRBV7-2
TGTGCCAGCAGCTCCAGCTGGGGCGGGAGCTCCTACAATGAGCAGTTCTTC
CASSSSWGGSSYNEQFF
>-|many|TRBJ2-7|TRBV7-3
TGTGCCAGCAGTCTAGAACCCACAGGGCCCTACGAGCAGTACTTC
CASSLEPTGPYEQYF
>-|-|TRBJ1-3|TRBV2
TGTGCCAGCAGTGCCCGGACGGCCTTCTCTGGAAACACCATATATTTT
CASSARTAFSGNTIYF
>TRBD2|many|TRBJ2-7|TRBV29-1
TGCAGCGGTACTCTCGGGACTAGCGGGACCTACGAGCAGTACTTC
CSGTLGTSGTYEQYF
>TRBD1|many|TRBJ1-1|TRBV2
TGTGCCAGCAGGGCCGGGACAGGGAATTTGGACACTGAAGCTTTCTTT
CASRAGTGNLDTEAFF
>-|few|TRBJ1-5|TRBV10-2
TGCGCCAGCAGGCCGACAGGTTACAATCAGCCCCAGCATTTT
CASRPTGYNQPQHF
>TRBD2|many|TRBJ2-7|TRBV3-1
TGTGCCAGCAGCCACCCCTCCGTTCGAGCGGGAGGTAACGAGCAGTACTTC
CASSHPSVRAGGNEQYF
>TRBD1|-|TRBJ2-3|TRBV18
TGTGCCAGCTCGCCTCGACAGGGGACGACAGATACGCAGTATTTT
CASSPRQGTTDTQYF
>-|many|TRBJ2-3|TRBV2
TGTGCCAGCAGTGAAGGGCGAGCGGATACGCAGTATTTT
CASSEGRADTQYF
>TRBD2|many|TRBJ2-2|TRBV12-3/TRBV12-4
TGTGCCAGCAGTTTTAGCGGGACCGGGGAGCTGTTTTTT
CASSFSGTGELFF
>TRBD2|many|TRBJ2-1|TRBV27
TGTGCCAGCAGTTTATCGATAGTAGCGGGAGGTATCAATGAGCAGTTCTTC
CASSLSIVAGGINEQFF